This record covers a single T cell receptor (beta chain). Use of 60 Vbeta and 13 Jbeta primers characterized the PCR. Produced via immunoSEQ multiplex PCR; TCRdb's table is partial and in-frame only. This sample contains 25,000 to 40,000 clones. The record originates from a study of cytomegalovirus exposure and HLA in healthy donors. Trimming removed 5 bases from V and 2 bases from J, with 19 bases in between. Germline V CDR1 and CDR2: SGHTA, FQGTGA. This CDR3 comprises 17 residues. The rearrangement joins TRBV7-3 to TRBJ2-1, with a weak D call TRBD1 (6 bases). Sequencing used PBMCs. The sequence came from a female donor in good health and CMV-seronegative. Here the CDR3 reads CASSPNARQVAYNEQFF. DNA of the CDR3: TGTGCCAGCAGCCCCAATGCCAGACAGGTAGCCTACAATGAGCAGTTCTTC.